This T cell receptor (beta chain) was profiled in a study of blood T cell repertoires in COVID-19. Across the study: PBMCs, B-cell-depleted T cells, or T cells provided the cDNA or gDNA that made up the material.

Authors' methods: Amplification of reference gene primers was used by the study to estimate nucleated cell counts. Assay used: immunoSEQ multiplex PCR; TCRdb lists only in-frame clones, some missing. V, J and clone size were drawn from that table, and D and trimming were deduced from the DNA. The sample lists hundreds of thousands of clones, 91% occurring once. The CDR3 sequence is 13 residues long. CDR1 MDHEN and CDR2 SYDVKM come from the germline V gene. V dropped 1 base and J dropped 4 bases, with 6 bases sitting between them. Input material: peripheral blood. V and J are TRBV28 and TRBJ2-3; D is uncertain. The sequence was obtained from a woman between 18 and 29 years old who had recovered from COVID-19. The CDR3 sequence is CASSLSGSDTQYF. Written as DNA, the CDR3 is TGTGCCAGCAGTTTATCCGGTTCAGATACGCAGTATTTT.